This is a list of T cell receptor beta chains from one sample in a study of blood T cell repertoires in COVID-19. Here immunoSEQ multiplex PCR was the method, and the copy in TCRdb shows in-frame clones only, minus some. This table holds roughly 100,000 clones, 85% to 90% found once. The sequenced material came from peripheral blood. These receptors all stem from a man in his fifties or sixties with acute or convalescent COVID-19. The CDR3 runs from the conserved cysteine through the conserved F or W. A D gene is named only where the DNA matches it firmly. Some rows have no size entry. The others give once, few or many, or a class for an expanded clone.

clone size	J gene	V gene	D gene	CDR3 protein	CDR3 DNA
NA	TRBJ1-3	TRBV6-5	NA	CASSYPTGNSGNTIYF	TGTGCCAGCAGTTACCCGACAGGTAACTCTGGAAACACCATATATTTT
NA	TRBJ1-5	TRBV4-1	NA	CASSQGPGVDNQPQHF	TGCGCCAGCAGCCAAGGGCCCGGGGTGGACAATCAGCCCCAGCATTTT
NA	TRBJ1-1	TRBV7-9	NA	CASSPGGWRTEAFF	TGTGCCAGCAGCCCGGGGGGGTGGCGCACTGAAGCTTTCTTT
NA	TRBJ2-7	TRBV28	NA	CASSLLSYEQYF	TGTGCCAGCAGTTTACTATCCTACGAGCAGTACTTC
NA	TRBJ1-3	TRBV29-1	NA	CSVGHSGNTIYF	TGCAGCGTTGGACACTCTGGAAACACCATATATTTT
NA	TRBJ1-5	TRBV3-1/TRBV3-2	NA	CASSQDKSGLRGQPQHF	TGTGCCAGCAGCCAAGATAAGTCAGGGCTAAGGGGTCAGCCCCAGCATTTT
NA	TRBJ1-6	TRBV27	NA	CASSFRQFASPLHF	TGTGCCAGCAGTTTTCGACAGTTTGCTTCACCCCTCCACTTT
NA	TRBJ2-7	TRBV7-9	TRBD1	CASSSPMDRDHEQYF	TGTGCCAGCAGCTCCCCAATGGACAGGGACCACGAGCAGTACTTC
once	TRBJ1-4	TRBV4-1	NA	CASSQDGRGRSEKLFF	TGCGCCAGCAGCCAAGATGGGAGGGGCAGGAGTGAAAAACTGTTTTTT
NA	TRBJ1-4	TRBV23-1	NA	CASSHSLRGGLAAATNEKLFF	TGCGCCAGCAGTCATTCTTTAAGGGGGGGCTTGGCCGCAGCAACTAATGAAAAACTGTTTTTT
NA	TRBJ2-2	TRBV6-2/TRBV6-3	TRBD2	CASSRASGANTGELFF	TGTGCCAGCAGTCGTGCTAGCGGGGCGAACACCGGGGAGCTGTTTTTT
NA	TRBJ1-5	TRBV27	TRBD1	CASSFRRDRGEPQHF	TGTGCCAGCAGTTTTCGCCGGGACAGGGGGGAGCCCCAGCATTTT
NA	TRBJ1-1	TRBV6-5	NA	CASSDQGRDTEAFF	TGTGCCAGCAGCGACCAGGGTAGGGACACTGAAGCTTTCTTT
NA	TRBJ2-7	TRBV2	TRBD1	CASSVRQGASEQYF	TGTGCCAGCAGTGTGAGACAGGGGGCTTCCGAGCAGTACTTC
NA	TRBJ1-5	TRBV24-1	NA	CATSEGRGSAQPQHF	TGTGCCACCAGTGAAGGCAGGGGCTCGGCTCAGCCCCAGCATTTT
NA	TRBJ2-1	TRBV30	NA	CAGEGNNEQFF	TGTGCCGGCGAGGGCAACAATGAGCAGTTCTTC
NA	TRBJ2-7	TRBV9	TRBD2	CASSVGMTSGKSGQYF	TGTGCCAGCAGCGTAGGCATGACTAGCGGGAAATCGGGGCAGTACTTC
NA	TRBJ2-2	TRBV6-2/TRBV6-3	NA	CASSYASLLSGELFF	TGTGCCAGCAGTTACGCTAGTCTCCTCTCCGGGGAGCTGTTTTTT
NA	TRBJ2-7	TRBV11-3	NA	CASSPTSCPYEQYF	TGTGCCAGCAGCCCAACAAGTTGCCCCTACGAGCAGTACTTC
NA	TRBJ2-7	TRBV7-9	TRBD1	CASSLDGGQGGNEQYF	TGTGCCAGCAGCTTAGATGGGGGACAGGGAGGTAACGAGCAGTACTTC
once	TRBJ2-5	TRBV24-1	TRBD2	CATSDLAREGQETQYF	TGTGCCACCAGTGATTTGGCGCGGGAGGGCCAAGAGACCCAGTACTTC
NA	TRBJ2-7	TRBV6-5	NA	CASSYSSGTIPYEQYF	TGTGCCAGCAGTTACTCGAGTGGGACAATTCCCTACGAGCAGTACTTC
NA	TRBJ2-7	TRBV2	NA	CASSGRGEQYF	TGTGCCAGCAGTGGGCGAGGGGAGCAGTACTTC
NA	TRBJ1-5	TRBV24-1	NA	CATSDPAGGYGQPQHF	TGTGCCACCAGTGACCCGGCCGGGGGTTACGGTCAGCCCCAGCATTTT
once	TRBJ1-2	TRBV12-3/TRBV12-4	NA	CASSSNYGYTF	TGTGCCAGCAGTTCAAACTATGGCTACACCTTC
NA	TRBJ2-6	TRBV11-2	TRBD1	CASRHSIRTGKAGANVLTF	TGTGCCAGCAGGCATTCAATTCGGACAGGCAAAGCTGGGGCCAACGTCCTGACTTTC
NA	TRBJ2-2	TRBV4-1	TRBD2	CASSRSSLAGGGNTGELFF	TGCGCCAGCAGCCGATCCTCGCTAGCGGGAGGGGGGAACACCGGGGAGCTGTTTTTT
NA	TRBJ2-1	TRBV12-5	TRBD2	CASGRTSGRRDEQFF	TGTGCTAGTGGTCGGACTAGCGGGAGGCGCGATGAGCAGTTCTTC
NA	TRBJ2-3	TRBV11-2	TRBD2	CASSQGTSAFSDTQYF	TGTGCCAGCAGCCAGGGGACTAGCGCCTTTTCGGATACGCAGTATTTT
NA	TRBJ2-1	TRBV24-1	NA	CATSDLPGNEQFF	TGTGCCACCAGTGATTTGCCAGGGAATGAGCAGTTCTTC
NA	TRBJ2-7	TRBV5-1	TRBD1	CASSERQGRNEQYF	TGCGCCAGCAGCGAAAGACAGGGGAGAAACGAGCAGTACTTC
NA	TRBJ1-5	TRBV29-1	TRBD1	CSVVQGANQPQHF	TGCAGCGTTGTCCAGGGGGCCAATCAGCCCCAGCATTTT
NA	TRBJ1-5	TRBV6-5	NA	CASRPGLGSNQPQHF	TGTGCCAGCAGACCGGGACTGGGTAGCAATCAGCCCCAGCATTTT
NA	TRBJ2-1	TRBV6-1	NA	CASSEKADNEQFF	TGTGCCAGCAGTGAAAAAGCCGACAATGAGCAGTTCTTC
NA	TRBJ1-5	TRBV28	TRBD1	CASSTIGTGGNQPQHF	TGTGCCAGCAGTACAATAGGGACAGGGGGGAATCAGCCCCAGCATTTT
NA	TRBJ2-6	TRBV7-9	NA	CASDGKTFSGANVLTF	TGTGCCAGCGACGGGAAAACTTTCTCTGGGGCCAACGTCCTGACTTTC
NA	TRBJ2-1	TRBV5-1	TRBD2	CASSLGLAGSNEQFF	TGCGCCAGCAGCTTGGGACTAGCGGGCTCCAATGAGCAGTTCTTC
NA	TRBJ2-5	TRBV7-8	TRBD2	CAGGSGETQYF	TGTGCCGGCGGGAGTGGGGAGACCCAGTACTTC
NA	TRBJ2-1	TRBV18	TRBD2	CASSRSGSIDEQFF	TGTGCCAGCTCACGGAGCGGGAGCATCGATGAGCAGTTCTTC
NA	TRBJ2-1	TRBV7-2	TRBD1	CASSLATGGSYNEQFF	TGTGCCAGCAGCTTAGCGACAGGGGGGTCATACAATGAGCAGTTCTTC
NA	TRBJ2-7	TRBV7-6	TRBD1	CASSLDRGSYEQYF	TGTGCCAGCAGCTTAGACAGGGGGAGTTACGAGCAGTACTTC
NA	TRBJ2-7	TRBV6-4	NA	CASSDSQYEQYF	TGTGCCAGCAGTGACTCTCAATACGAGCAGTACTTC
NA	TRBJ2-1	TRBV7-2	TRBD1	CASSLGRTGANEQFF	TGTGCCAGCAGCTTAGGGAGGACAGGGGCCAATGAGCAGTTCTTC
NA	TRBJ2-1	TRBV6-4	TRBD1	CAIMTGGSYNEQFF	TGTGCCATCATGACAGGGGGCTCCTACAATGAGCAGTTCTTC
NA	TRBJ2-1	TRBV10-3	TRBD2	CAISDPGLAESNTYNEQFF	TGTGCCATCAGTGATCCGGGACTAGCGGAGTCAAATACCTACAATGAGCAGTTCTTC
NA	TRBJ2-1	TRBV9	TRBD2	CASSVELAGGPDEQFF	TGTGCCAGCAGCGTAGAACTAGCGGGAGGGCCTGATGAGCAGTTCTTC
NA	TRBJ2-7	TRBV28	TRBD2	CASSPGGEQYF	TGTGCCAGCAGTCCGGGGGGGGAGCAGTACTTC
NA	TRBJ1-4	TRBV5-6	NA	CASSPPGQRNEKLFF	TGTGCCAGCAGCCCACCCGGACAGAGAAATGAAAAACTGTTTTTT
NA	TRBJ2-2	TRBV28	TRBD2	CASSLRTSGRGGELFF	TGTGCCAGCAGTTTACGGACTAGCGGGAGGGGAGGGGAGCTGTTTTTT
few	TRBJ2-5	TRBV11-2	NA	CASSLVARVETQYF	TGTGCCAGCAGCTTAGTAGCCAGGGTGGAGACCCAGTACTTC
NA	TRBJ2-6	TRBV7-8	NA	CASSSPGLDFSGANVLTF	TGTGCCAGCAGCAGTCCGGGACTCGATTTTTCTGGGGCCAACGTCCTGACTTTC
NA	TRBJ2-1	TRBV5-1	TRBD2	CASSLGLAGGDYNEQFF	TGCGCCAGCAGCTTGGGACTAGCGGGAGGGGACTACAATGAGCAGTTCTTC
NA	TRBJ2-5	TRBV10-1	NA	CASSGGLQETQYF	TGCGCCAGCAGTGGGGGACTGCAAGAGACCCAGTACTTC
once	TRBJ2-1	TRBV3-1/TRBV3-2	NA	CASSQAPGLPYNEQFF	TGTGCCAGCAGCCAAGCTCCGGGACTCCCTTACAATGAGCAGTTCTTC
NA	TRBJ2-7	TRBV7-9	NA	CASSLALDTYYEQYF	TGTGCCAGCAGCTTAGCGCTCGACACATACTACGAGCAGTACTTC
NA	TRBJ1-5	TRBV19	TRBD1	CASNDRGAQPQHF	TGTGCCAGTAATGACAGGGGTGCTCAGCCCCAGCATTTT
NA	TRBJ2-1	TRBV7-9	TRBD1	CASSSPWTGVGNEQFF	TGTGCCAGCAGCTCCCCTTGGACAGGGGTTGGAAATGAGCAGTTCTTC